The TCR beta chain described here comes from a study of T-cell memory formation after mild COVID-19. Study as a whole: Clusters were largely donor specific.

Constant-segment primers were used for 5'RACE, and the resulting TCR alpha and TCR beta cDNA libraries carried sample barcodes and UMIs. MiXCR, run by TCRdb on the 5' RACE reads, gives a single entry per CDR3 protein. The table records 250,000 or so distinct CDR3 sequences, around a tenth of them present only once. The CDR3 extends over 12 amino acids. Per germline, CDR1 GTSNPN and CDR2 SVGIG (reference sequence). Of note for this clonotype: The junction departs from the called germline gene at one end, perhaps through a read error.

The chain employs TRBV30 and TRBJ1-1, with D perhaps TRBD1 (5 bases). The source material was PBMCs or a T cell subset sorted from them (not recorded which). This TCR derives from a man between 18 and 29 years old who had mild COVID-19 (a few samples of this study predate the infection). Cell type and time point are not known. DNA of the CDR3: TGTGCCTGGAGGTCAACAGGAGGAGTTGGTCTCTTT. It encodes CAWRSTGGVGLF.